This T cell receptor (beta chain) was sequenced during a study of T cell responses to AZD1222 COVID-19 vaccine. The study, taken as a whole, reports: With two AZD1222 doses given, Spike-specific TCR breadth and depth both rose.

As concerns this clone: Its antigen remains unknown.

The table came from immunoSEQ multiplex PCR; TCRdb's copy has only in-frame clones and leaves some out. The sample includes under 150,000 clones, 85% to 95% of them seen just once. This CDR3 region has 14 residues. Trimming took off 1 base at V and 3 bases at J, with 9 bases between the two ends. The germline V gene has CDR1 MNHNS and CDR2 SASEGT. This TCR was recovered from an adult in good health. The material was peripheral blood, obtained on day 0 of AZD1222 vaccination. V gene TRBV6-1 combines with J gene TRBJ1-2; D ambiguous. CDR3 nucleotides: TGTGCCAGCAGTGAAGACCCGGGAGACTATGGCTACACCTTC. Amino acids: CASSEDPGDYGYTF.